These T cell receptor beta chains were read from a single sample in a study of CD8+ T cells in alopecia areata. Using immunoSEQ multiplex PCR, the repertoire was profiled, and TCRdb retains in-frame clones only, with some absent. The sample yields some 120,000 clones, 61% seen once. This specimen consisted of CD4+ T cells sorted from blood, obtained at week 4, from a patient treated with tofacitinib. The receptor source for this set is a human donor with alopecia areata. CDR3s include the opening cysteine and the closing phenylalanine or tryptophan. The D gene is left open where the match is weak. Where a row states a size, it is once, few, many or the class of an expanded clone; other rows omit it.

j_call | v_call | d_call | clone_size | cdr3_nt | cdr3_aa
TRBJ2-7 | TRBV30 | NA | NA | TGTGCCTGGAGTGTATCTACGGGTTTCGACGAGCAGTACTTC | CAWSVSTGFDEQYF
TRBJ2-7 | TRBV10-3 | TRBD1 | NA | TGTGCCATCAGGACCGGGGGGACAGGGCCCTACGAGCAGTACTTC | CAIRTGGTGPYEQYF
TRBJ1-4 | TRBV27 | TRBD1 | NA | TGTGCCAGCAGATCTCCGGGACAGCCTAATGAAAAACTGTTTTTT | CASRSPGQPNEKLFF
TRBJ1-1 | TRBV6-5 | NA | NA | TGTGCCAGCAGTTACTCGATCCGCCAAGGACAATGGGCTTTCTTT | CASSYSIRQGQWAFF
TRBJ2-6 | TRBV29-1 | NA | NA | TGCAGCGTTGGGTGGCGGACGGACTCTGGGGCCAACGTCCTGACTTTC | CSVGWRTDSGANVLTF
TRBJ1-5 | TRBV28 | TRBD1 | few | TGTGCCAGCAGTCCTTCGACAGGGGGTCATCAGCCCCAGCATTTT | CASSPSTGGHQPQHF
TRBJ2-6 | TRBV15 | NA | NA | TGTGCCACCGCGGCCAGGACAACCGTCCTGACTTTC | CATAARTTVLTF
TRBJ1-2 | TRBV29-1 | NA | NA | TGCAGCGTTGAAGTGGGAGGGAACAGTGGCTATGGCTACACCTTC | CSVEVGGNSGYGYTF
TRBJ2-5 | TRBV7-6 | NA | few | TGTGCCAGCAGCTTAGACGCGGCTAGTTGGGAGACCCAGTACTTC | CASSLDAASWETQYF
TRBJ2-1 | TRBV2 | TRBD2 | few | TGTGCCAGCAGTGAAGCTAGCGGGGGTGAGCAGTTCTTC | CASSEASGGEQFF
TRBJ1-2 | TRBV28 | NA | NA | TGTGCCAGCAGTTTAATTTCGGATGGCTACACCTTC | CASSLISDGYTF
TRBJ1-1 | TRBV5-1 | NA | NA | TGCGCCAGCAGCTTACGGACTGGAGCTGAAGCTTTCTTT | CASSLRTGAEAFF
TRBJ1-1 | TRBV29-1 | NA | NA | TGCAGCGTTGCCAGGGGAACTGAAGCTTTCTTT | CSVARGTEAFF
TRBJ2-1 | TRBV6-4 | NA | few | TGTGCCAGCTCCCGTGAGGGGCGTGGGGATGAGCAGTTCTTC | CASSREGRGDEQFF
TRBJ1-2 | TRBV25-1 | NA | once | TGTGCCAGCAGGGGGGCGGGTTATGGCTACACCTTC | CASRGAGYGYTF
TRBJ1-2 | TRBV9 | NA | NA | TGTGCCAGCAGCCCACAGACGGGCTACTATGGCTACACCTTC | CASSPQTGYYGYTF
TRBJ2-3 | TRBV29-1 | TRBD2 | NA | TGCAGCGTTGGCGGGGGTTTGTCCTCAGATACGCAGTATTTT | CSVGGGLSSDTQYF
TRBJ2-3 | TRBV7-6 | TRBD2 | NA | TGTGCCAGCACCTATCGGGGGGTTGGCACAGATACGCAGTATTTT | CASTYRGVGTDTQYF
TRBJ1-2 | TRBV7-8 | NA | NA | TGTGCCAGCAGCTTTAGGGGGACGGCCTATGGCTACACCTTC | CASSFRGTAYGYTF
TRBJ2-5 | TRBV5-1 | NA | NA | TGCGCCAGCACCAGATTGGGGGGCGCGGAGACCCAGTACTTC | CASTRLGGAETQYF
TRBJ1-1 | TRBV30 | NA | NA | TGCGCCTGGAGTGTACGTGAGTACCGGACTGAAGCTTTCTTT | CAWSVREYRTEAFF
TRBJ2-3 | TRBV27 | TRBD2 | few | TGTGCCAGCAGTTTATCTCCGGCGGGAGACACAGATACGCAGTATTTT | CASSLSPAGDTDTQYF
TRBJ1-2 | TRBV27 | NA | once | TGTGCCAGCAGATTTACGAATGGCTACACCTTC | CASRFTNGYTF
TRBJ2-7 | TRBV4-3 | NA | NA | TGCGCCAGCAGCCAGAGGACAGACTACGAGCAGTACTTC | CASSQRTDYEQYF
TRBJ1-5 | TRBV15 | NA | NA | TGTGCCACCAGCAGAGATGACCAGCCCCAGCATTTT | CATSRDDQPQHF
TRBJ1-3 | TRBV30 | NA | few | TGTGCACAAATGGCCTCGGCAGCTAGAGAAAACACCATATATTTT | CAQMASAARENTIYF
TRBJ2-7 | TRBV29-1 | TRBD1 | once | TGCAGCGTTGCGGGACAGAGCTACGAGCAGTACTTC | CSVAGQSYEQYF
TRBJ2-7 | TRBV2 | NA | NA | TGTGCCAGCAAGCCGGGAACCCTCTCCTACGAGCAGTACTTC | CASKPGTLSYEQYF
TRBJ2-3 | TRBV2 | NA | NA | TGTGCCAGCGTGACGAATAGTGCCACAGATACGCAGTATTTT | CASVTNSATDTQYF
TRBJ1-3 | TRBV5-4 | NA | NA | TGTGCCAGCAGCTTGGGACAGTCTGCCGGAAACACCATATATTTT | CASSLGQSAGNTIYF
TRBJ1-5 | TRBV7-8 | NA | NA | TGTGCCAGCAGCTTAGCTCTGGGAGGCAATCAGCCCCAGCATTTT | CASSLALGGNQPQHF
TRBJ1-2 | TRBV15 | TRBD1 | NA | TGTGCCACCAGCAGGGACAGGGGGTTCTATGGCTACACCTTC | CATSRDRGFYGYTF
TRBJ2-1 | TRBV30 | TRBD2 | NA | TGTGCCTACACCGGGACTAGCGGGACCTACAATGAGCAGTTCTTC | CAYTGTSGTYNEQFF
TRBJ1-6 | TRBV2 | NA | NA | TGTGCCAGCATCCCGAACACGGGTTCACCCCTCCACTTT | CASIPNTGSPLHF
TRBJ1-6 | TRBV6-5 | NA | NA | TGTGCCAGCAGTTACTCCCCTATGGGTAATTCACCCCTCCACTTT | CASSYSPMGNSPLHF
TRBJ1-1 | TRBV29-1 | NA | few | TGCAGCGTTGGAAGCCGCATTGAAGCTTTCTTT | CSVGSRIEAFF
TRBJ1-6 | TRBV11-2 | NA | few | TGTGCCAGCAGCTTAGCCAGGCCAAATTCACCCCTCCACTTT | CASSLARPNSPLHF
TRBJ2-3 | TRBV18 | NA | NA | TGTGCCAGCTCACCGGGTGGGACAGATACGCAGTATTTT | CASSPGGTDTQYF
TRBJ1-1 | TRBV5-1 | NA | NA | TGCGCCAGCAGCCCCCAGGGGATTGGAGACACTGAAGCTTTCTTT | CASSPQGIGDTEAFF
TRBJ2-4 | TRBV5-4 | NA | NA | TGTGCCAGCAGCTTGGCGGGGAAGGCTCAAGCCAAAAACATTCAGTACTTC | CASSLAGKAQAKNIQYF
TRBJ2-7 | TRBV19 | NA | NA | TGTGCCAGTAGTTCCCTGCAGGGTCGGCTGGGGGAGCAGTACTTC | CASSSLQGRLGEQYF
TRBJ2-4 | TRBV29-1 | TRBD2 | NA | TGCAGCGTTGATCGCGGGGGAAAAGCCAAAAACATTCAGTACTTC | CSVDRGGKAKNIQYF
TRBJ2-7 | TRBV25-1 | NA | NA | TGTGCCAGCAGGCCCTCGGGCAGGGCCTCCTACGAGCAGTACTTC | CASRPSGRASYEQYF
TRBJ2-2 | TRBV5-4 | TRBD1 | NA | TGTGCCAGCAGCGTACGGACAGGGAACACCGGGGAGCTGTTTTTT | CASSVRTGNTGELFF
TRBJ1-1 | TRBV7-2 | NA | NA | TGTGCCAGCAGCCAGGGAAACACTGAAGCTTTCTTT | CASSQGNTEAFF
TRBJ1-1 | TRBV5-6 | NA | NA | TGTGCCAGCAGCGGCCGCCAGGGGCTGAACACTGAAGCTTTCTTT | CASSGRQGLNTEAFF
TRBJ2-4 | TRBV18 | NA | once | TGTGCCAGCTCACCAGAGCAAAACATTCAGTACTTC | CASSPEQNIQYF
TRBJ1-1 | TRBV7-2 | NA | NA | TGTGCCAGCAGCTTTTCAGAAACTGAAGCTTTCTTT | CASSFSETEAFF
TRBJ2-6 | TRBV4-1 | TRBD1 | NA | TGCGCCAGCAGCCCATCCGGGACAGGGCTAAGGCGGGGGGCCAACGTCCTGACTTTC | CASSPSGTGLRRGANVLTF
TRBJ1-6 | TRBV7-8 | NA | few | TGTGCCAGCAGCTTAGGTGGCAGTTATTCACCCCTCCACTTT | CASSLGGSYSPLHF
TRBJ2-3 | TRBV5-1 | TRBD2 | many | TGCGCCAGCAGCTTGGCGGGGGGACTAGCGGGAGCCTACACAGATACGCAGTATTTT | CASSLAGGLAGAYTDTQYF
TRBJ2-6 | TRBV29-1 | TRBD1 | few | TGCAGCGTTGCGGGACAGACGTCTGGGGCCAACGTCCTGACTTTC | CSVAGQTSGANVLTF
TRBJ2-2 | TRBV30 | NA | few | TGTGCCTGGAGTGTAAGGGTCACCGGGGAGCTGTTTTTT | CAWSVRVTGELFF
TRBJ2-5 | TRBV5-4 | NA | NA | TGTGCCAGCAGCGAGCCCCCTGGAAGGCAAGAGACCCAGTACTTC | CASSEPPGRQETQYF
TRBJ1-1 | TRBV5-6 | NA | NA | TGTGCCAGCAGCTTCGGCAGGGGGAACACTGAAGCTTTCTTT | CASSFGRGNTEAFF